This T cell receptor beta chain was recovered during a study of post-analysis software for immune sequencing data. On the study more broadly: Both relapsing-remitting and secondary progressive multiple sclerosis featured among the disease courses, as did progressive-relapsing multiple sclerosis. General study points: Controls showed lower frequencies than patients for five TRBV segments, and TRBV5-6, TRBV5-1 and TRBV20-1 were among these.

The V gene lost 4 bases and the J gene lost 7 bases, with 16 bases spanning the gap. This CDR3 is 14 amino acids long. Germline V gene sequence: CDR1 DFQATT, CDR2 SNEGSKA (reference sequence). With regard to this clonotype: Its specificity is unknown.

The TCR beta cDNA libraries carried unique molecular identifiers. The T cell input of roughly 0.9 to 10 million gave about half a million cDNA molecules. Using its own MiXCR run on the PCR reads, TCRdb lists one record per CDR3 protein. The repertoire holds some 890,000 distinct CDR3 sequences, with roughly 58% as singletons. The chain recombines TRBV20-1 with TRBJ1-4; a weak D match, TRBD1 (6 bases). Sequenced material: blood. This TCR came from a girl aged 5-17 years with multiple sclerosis. CDR3 sequence reads: CSATIRGGIEKLFF. CDR3 coding DNA: TGCAGTGCTACGATAAGGGGGGGGATTGAAAAACTGTTTTTT.